This TCR beta chain comes out of a study of identical twins. General study points: In beta out-of-frame sequences, the excess sharing between twins was weaker.

This clonotype was seen a handful of times. The antigen remains unidentified. There were only healthy Caucasians among the donors. TCRdb re-analysed the 5' RACE reads in MiXCR, keeping a single row per CDR3 protein. Among about 300,000 distinct CDR3 sequences listed, 12% were seen once. V was pared by 6 bases and J by 9 bases, with 5 bases of the junction left unmatched. CDR3 length: 13 amino acids. These same data were also listed under a study on yellow fever vaccine responses in identical twins. As that study records: Convergence reportedly seemed to mark part of the twins' vaccine T cell response, with personalization marking the rest.

The chain combines TRBV12-3 or TRBV12-4 with TRBJ2-1, with 10 bases lining up with TRBD2. The sequenced sample consisted of CD8+ T cells sorted from blood. The source of this sequence is a woman between 18 and 30 years old in good health. CDR3 region: CASSPAGGREQFF. For the CDR3, the DNA is TGTGCCAGCAGCCCAGCGGGGGGGCGTGAGCAGTTCTTC.